This T cell receptor beta chain was observed in a study of blood T cell repertoires in COVID-19. TCRdb's copy holds only in-frame clones and misses some; the assay was immunoSEQ multiplex PCR. The sample gives 270,000 or so clones, roughly 84% of which show up once; roughly 3.2% is in the top ten. CDR1 is SGHRS and CDR2 is YFSETQ in the germline V gene. V was pared by 5 bases and J by 1 base, with 3 bases of the junction left unmatched. This CDR3 contains 14 residues. Recruits, aged 18 to 89 years, lived in some 25 US areas. Sequences were obtained from PBMCs or T cells enriched from blood (not recorded which). The chain uses TRBV5-1 and TRBJ1-2; 9 bases line up with TRBD1. This receptor was obtained from a man aged 50 to 60 who had recovered from COVID-19. The CDR3, as DNA: TGCGCCAGCAGGGGGACAGGGCTTAACTATGGCTACACCTTC. Translation gives CASRGTGLNYGYTF.